The TCR beta chain under discussion was sequenced for a study of identical twins listed by TCRdb under 2016. Looking at the study overall: To test whether fetal clonotypes persist, the study used deep sequencing on TCR alpha and beta repertoires from monozygotic twins, unrelated adults of various ages, and cord blood. To rule out contamination, replicate twin experiments were performed at different times with different library preparation protocols. Study-wide conclusions, independent of this receptor: Compared with coincidental sharing between unrelated individuals, out-of-frame TCR alpha sequences shared between twins showed an excess of sequences with low generation probability. Because the same donors could not be followed over many years, the conclusions depended on cross-sectional statistical analysis. Invariant T cells such as MAIT and iNKT could partly confound zero-insertion analyses, though diverse VJ usage argued against this for most clonotypes. In monozygotic twins, out-of-frame TCR alpha sharing was systematically underestimated by recombination models, although the models agreed with sharing between unrelated individuals. Excess twin sharing in beta out-of-frame sequences was weaker because fewer shared sequences lowered the signal-to-noise ratio. Fewer insertions were carried by abundant cord blood beta clonotypes; a weaker similar trend was observed in young adult naive repertoires, while no such trend was observed in memory repertoires.

Every donor in the study was a healthy Caucasian. The researchers also sequenced three unrelated adults who were not twins: a male aged 18 to 29, a male aged 50 to 60, and a female aged 50 to 60. Miltenyi CD45RO+ enrichment and human naive T-cell isolation kits were used to isolate memory (CD45RO+) and naive T cells from PBMC. The germline V gene (reference sequence) specifies LNHDA as CDR1 and SQIVND as CDR2. V loses 6 bases, J loses 2 bases, and the germline ends lie 16 bases apart. Counted from cysteine to phenylalanine, this CDR3 has 15 amino acids. Only the CDR3 portion is preserved as DNA: 45 bases, with reading frame beginning at the first base. The library was made by 5' RACE. Sequencing was carried out with an Illumina HiSeq 2000. Template switching added a universal primer binding site, and the final cDNA carried a unique molecular identifier that allowed TCR cDNA molecules to be counted accurately. Specific primers in the conserved constant-segment region were used to synthesize first-strand cDNA for the TCR alpha and beta chains. To control for contamination, every cDNA library was double barcoded, receiving both a SMART-Mk sample barcode and Illumina barcodes. TruSeq adapter sequences and Illumina sample barcodes were added in two successive PCR steps. Sequencing of the TCR alpha and beta cDNA libraries was done on the Illumina HiSeq platform using custom primers. Turning to the authors' computational methods: MiGEC processed the raw reads to extract unique molecular identifiers, while MiXCR was used to determine the CDR3 positions. For each individual, recombination models were inferred using an EM algorithm with the repgenHMM and IGoR tools. Shared clonotypes were analyzed with the tcR package in R, and sharing was normalized by the product of cloneset sizes. To study raw recombination without the effects of thymic and clonal selection, out-of-frame nonproductive sequences were analyzed. The raw public reads went through TCRdb reprocessing: fastp at Q25, MiXCR clone calling, in-frame beta chains kept. Rows matching on CDR3 protein sequence are summarized as one entry with the most common DNA and genes. The V and J calls and clone size are TCRdb's, not the authors'. A total of approximately 410,000 distinct CDR3 sequences appear in this sample, around 18% of them only once. The leading ten clones occupy more than 10% of the sample.

In the case of this clonotype: Its antigen is still unknown. Base qualities are not recorded, but no much larger clone differs from it by a single base.

This TCR came from a man over 45 in good health. Here the chain combines TRBV19 and TRBJ1-2; TRBD1 could be the D gene, as 6 bases match. The material sequenced was naive T cells sorted from blood. The meaning of the sample's cell subset or site label: cells isolated with a human naive T-cell isolation kit. The nucleotides read TGTGCCAGTAGGTTCCAACAGGGAACAAACTATGGCTACACCTTC. It translates as CASRFQQGTNYGYTF.